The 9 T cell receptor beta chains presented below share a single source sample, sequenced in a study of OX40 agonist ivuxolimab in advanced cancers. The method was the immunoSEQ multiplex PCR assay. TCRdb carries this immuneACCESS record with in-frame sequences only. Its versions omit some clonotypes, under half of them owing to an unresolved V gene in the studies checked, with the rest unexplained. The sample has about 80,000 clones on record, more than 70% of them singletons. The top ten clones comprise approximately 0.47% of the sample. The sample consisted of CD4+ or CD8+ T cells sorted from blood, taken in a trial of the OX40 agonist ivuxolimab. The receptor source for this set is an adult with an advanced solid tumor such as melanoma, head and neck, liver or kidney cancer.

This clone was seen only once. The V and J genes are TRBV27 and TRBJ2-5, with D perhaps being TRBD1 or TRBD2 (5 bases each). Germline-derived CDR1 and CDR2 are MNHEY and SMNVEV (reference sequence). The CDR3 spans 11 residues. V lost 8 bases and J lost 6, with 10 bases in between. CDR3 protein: CASGDGQTQYF. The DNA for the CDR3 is TGTGCCAGCGGGGACGGACAGACCCAGTACTTC.

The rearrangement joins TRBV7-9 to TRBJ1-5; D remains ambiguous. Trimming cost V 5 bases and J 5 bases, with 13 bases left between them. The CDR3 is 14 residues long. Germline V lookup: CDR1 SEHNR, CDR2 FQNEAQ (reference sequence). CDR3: CASSLGPDYQPQHF. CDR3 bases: TGTGCCAGCAGCCTAGGTCCGGATTATCAGCCCCAGCATTTT.

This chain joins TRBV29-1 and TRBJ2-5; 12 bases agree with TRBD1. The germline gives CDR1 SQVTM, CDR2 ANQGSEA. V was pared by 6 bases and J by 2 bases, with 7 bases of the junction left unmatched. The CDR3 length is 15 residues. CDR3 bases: TGCAGCGTGCCCCGGGACAGGGGGCTTCAAGAGACCCAGTACTTC. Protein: CSVPRDRGLQETQYF.

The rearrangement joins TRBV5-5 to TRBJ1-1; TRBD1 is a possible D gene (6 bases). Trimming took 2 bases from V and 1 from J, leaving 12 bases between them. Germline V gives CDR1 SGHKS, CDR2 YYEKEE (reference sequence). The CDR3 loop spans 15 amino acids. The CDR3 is CASSLIQGTNTEAFF. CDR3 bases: TGTGCCAGCAGCTTAATCCAGGGGACGAACACTGAAGCTTTCTTT.

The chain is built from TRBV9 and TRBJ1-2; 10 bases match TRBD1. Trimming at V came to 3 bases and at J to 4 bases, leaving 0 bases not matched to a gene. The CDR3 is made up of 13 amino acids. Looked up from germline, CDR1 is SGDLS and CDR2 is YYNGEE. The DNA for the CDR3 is TGTGCCAGCAGCGGGACAGGGGGCTATGGCTACACCTTC. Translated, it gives CASSGTGGYGYTF.

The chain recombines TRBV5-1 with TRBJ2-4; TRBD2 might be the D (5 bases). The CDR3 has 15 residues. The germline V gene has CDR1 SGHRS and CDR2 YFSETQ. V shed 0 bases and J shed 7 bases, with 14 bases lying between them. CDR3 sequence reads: CASSLGTARGNIQYF. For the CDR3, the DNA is TGCGCCAGCAGCTTGGGGACCGCGAGAGGGAACATTCAGTACTTC.

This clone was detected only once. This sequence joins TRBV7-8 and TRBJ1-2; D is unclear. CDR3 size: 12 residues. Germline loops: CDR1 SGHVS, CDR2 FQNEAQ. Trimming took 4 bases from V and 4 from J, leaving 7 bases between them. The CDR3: CASSSEPYGYTF. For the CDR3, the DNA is TGTGCCAGCAGCTCGGAGCCCTATGGCTACACCTTC.

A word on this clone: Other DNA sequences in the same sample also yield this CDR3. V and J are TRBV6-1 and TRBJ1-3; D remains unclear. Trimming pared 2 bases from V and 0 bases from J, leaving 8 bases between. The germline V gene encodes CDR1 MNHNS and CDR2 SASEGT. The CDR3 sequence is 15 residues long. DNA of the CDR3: TGTGCCAGCAGTGAAAGGAGGATCTCTGGAAACACCATATATTTT. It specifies CASSERRISGNTIYF.

The CDR3 DNA follows: TGCAGCGTTGAATCGATCCCAGGTTCCTACGAGCAGTACTTC. As protein: CSVESIPGSYEQYF. V usage is TRBV29-1 and J usage is TRBJ2-7; no firm D call. The CDR3 extends over 14 amino acids. Trimming removed 2 bases at V and 1 base at J, with 12 bases between. CDR1 SQVTM and CDR2 ANQGSEA come from the germline V gene.